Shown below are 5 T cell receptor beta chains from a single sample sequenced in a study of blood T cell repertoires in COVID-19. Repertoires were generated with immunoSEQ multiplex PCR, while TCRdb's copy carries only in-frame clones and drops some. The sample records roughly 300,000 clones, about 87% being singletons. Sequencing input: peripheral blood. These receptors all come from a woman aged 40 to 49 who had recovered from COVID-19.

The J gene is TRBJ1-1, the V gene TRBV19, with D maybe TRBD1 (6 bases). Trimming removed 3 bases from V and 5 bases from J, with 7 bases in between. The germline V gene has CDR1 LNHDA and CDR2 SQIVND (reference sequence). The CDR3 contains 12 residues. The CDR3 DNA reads TGTGCCAGTAGTATCGGACAGACTGAAGCTTTCTTT. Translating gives CASSIGQTEAFF.

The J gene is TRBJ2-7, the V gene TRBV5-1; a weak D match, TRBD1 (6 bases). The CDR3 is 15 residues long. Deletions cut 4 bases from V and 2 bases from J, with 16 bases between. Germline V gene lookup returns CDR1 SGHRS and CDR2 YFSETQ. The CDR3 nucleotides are TGCGCCAGCAGCGTAGGGACATACGATCCCTACGAGCAGTACTTC. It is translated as CASSVGTYDPYEQYF.

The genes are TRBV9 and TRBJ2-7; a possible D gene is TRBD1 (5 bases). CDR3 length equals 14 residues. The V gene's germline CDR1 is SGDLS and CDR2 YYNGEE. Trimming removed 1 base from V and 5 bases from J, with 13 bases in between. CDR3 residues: CASSVLGRGHEQYF. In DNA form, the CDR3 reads TGTGCCAGCAGCGTATTGGGTAGGGGCCACGAGCAGTACTTC.

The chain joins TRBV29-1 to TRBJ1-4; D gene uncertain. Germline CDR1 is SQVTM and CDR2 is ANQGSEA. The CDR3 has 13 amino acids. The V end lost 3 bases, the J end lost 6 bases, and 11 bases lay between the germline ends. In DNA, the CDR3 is TGCAGCGTTGAGTCCCTTACGGATGAAAAACTGTTTTTT. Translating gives CSVESLTDEKLFF.

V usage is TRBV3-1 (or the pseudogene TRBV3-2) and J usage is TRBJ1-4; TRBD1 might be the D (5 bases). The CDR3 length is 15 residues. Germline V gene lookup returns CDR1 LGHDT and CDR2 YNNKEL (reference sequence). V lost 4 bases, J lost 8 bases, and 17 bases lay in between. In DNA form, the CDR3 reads TGTGCCAGCAGCCCCGGGACCAGGAGGGTGGAAAAACTGTTTTTT. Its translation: CASSPGTRRVEKLFF.